The TCR beta chain described here comes from a study of cytomegalovirus exposure and HLA in healthy donors. Study context: Genotyping showed roughly 81% of roughly 400 donors falling in the Caucasian-associated ancestry cluster. General study results and limits: Indistinguishable V segments, including TRBV6-2 and TRBV6-3, were excluded. Later work found that TCR association rates differed between HLA loci; DRB1 had the most and HLA-C the fewest.

CDR1 and CDR2 from the germline V gene are SGHRS and YFSETQ. V lost 2 bases and J lost 0; bases outside the gene matches: 1. The CDR3 length is 17 residues. The PCR ran on 60 Vbeta and 13 Jbeta primers. Profiling relied on immunoSEQ multiplex PCR, and the TCRdb table lists in-frame clones only, not all of them. The sample carries approximately 150,000 clones, about two thirds recorded once. Turning to this clone: The antigen remains unidentified. Other DNA sequences in this specimen translate into the identical CDR3.

This sequence originates from a man aged 25 to 40 in good health and CMV-seropositive. The sequenced material came from PBMCs. V usage is TRBV5-1 and J usage is TRBJ2-1; 14 bases agree with TRBD2. The CDR3 sequence: CASSFGTSGSSYNEQFF. The CDR3 DNA reads TGCGCCAGCAGCTTCGGGACTAGCGGGAGCTCCTACAATGAGCAGTTCTTC.